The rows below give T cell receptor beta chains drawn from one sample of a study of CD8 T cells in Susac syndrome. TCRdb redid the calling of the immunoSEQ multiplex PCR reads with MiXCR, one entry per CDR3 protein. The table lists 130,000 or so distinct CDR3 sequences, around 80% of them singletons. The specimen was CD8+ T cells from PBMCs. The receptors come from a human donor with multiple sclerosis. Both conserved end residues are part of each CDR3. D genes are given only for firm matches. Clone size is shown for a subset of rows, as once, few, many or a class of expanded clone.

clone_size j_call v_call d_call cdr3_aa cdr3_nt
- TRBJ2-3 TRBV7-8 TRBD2 CASSPLAGVTDTQYF TGTGCCAGCAGCCCTCTAGCGGGAGTGACAGATACGCAGTATTTT
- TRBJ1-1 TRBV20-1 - CSATAGNTEAFF TGCAGTGCCACAGCTGGGAACACTGAAGCTTTCTTT
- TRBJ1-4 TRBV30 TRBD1 CAWSAFRDREFNEKLFF TGTGCCTGGAGTGCATTCCGAGACAGGGAGTTTAATGAAAAACTGTTTTTT
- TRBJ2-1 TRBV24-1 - CATSDPAGGYNEQFF TGTGCCACCAGTGATCCTGCTGGTGGGTACAATGAGCAGTTCTTC
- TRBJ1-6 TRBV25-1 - CASSGWDYDSPLHF TGTGCCAGCAGTGGGTGGGACTATGATTCACCCCTCCACTTT
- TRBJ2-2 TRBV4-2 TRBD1 CASSRGTADRESTGELFF TGTGCCAGCAGCCGAGGAACTGCCGACAGGGAGAGCACCGGGGAGCTGTTTTTT
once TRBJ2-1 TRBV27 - CASIPLQGNEQFF TGTGCCAGCATTCCTTTACAGGGAAATGAGCAGTTCTTC
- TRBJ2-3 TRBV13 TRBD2 CASSPKVAGFTDTQYF TGTGCCAGCAGCCCGAAGGTAGCGGGATTCACAGATACGCAGTATTTT
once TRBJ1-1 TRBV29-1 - CSGENTEAFF TGCAGCGGCGAAAACACTGAAGCTTTCTTT
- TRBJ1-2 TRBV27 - CASSSSDRANYGYTF TGTGCCAGCAGTTCCTCGGACCGAGCTAACTATGGCTACACCTTC
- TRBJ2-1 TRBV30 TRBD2 CAWSTSGDNEQFF TGTGCCTGGAGCACTAGCGGAGACAATGAGCAGTTCTTC
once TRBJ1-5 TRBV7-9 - CASSPSWDSNQPQHF TGTGCCAGCAGCCCGTCGTGGGATAGCAATCAGCCCCAGCATTTT
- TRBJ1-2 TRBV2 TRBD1 CASNKPGQGSPNYGYTF TGTGCCAGCAACAAACCGGGACAGGGGTCCCCTAACTATGGCTACACCTTC
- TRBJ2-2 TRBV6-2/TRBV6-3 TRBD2 CASSWAAGDTGELFF TGTGCCAGCAGTTGGGCAGCGGGAGACACCGGGGAGCTGTTTTTT
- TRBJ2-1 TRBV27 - CASSDSSSYNEQFF TGTGCCAGCAGCGACAGTTCGTCCTACAATGAGCAGTTCTTC
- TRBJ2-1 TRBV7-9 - CASRSANEQFF TGTGCCAGCAGGTCCGCGAATGAGCAGTTCTTC
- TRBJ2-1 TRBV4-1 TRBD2 CASSQETSISDEQFF TGCGCCAGCAGCCAAGAGACTAGCATTAGCGATGAGCAGTTCTTC
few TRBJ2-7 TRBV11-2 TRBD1 CASSSTTGLNYEQYF TGTGCCAGCAGCTCCACGACAGGGCTCAACTACGAGCAGTACTTC
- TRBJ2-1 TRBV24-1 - CATSDNRGENEQFF TGTGCCACCAGTGATAATAGGGGGGAAAATGAGCAGTTCTTC
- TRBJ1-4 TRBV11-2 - CASSPGGGRKLFF TGTGCCAGCAGCCCCGGGGGGGGTCGGAAACTGTTTTTT
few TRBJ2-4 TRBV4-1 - CASSQVIAKNIQYF TGCGCCAGCAGCCAAGTGATAGCCAAAAACATTCAGTACTTC
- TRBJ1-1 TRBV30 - CAWSRPQNTEAFF TGTGCCTGGAGTAGGCCACAGAACACTGAAGCTTTCTTT
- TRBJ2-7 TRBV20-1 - CSARDLLGSYEQYF TGCAGTGCTAGAGATCTGCTGGGATCCTACGAGCAGTACTTC
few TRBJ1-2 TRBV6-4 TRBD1 CASSDGGTGFGYGYTF TGTGCCAGCAGTGATGGCGGGACAGGGTTCGGCTATGGCTACACCTTC
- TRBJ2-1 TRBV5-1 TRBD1 CASSNPGQGLEQFF TGCGCCAGCAGCAACCCGGGACAGGGGTTGGAGCAGTTCTTC
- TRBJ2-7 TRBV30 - CAWSSEQYF TGTGCCTGGAGCTCCGAGCAGTACTTC
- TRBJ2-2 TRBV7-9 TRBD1 CASSRSRSTGGERTGELFF TGTGCCAGCAGCCGTTCCCGGTCGACAGGGGGAGAAAGGACCGGGGAGCTGTTTTTT
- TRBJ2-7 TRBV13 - CASSFFPGFNEQYF TGTGCCAGCAGCTTCTTTCCGGGGTTCAACGAGCAGTACTTC